The next 3 T cell receptor beta chains were all read from a single sample in a study of cytomegalovirus exposure and HLA in healthy donors. The PCR ran on 60 Vbeta and 13 Jbeta primers. Only in-frame clones appear in the TCRdb table, and some are missing; sequencing was by immunoSEQ multiplex PCR. The sample lists more than 100,000 clones, 75% to 85% occurring once. Sequencing was performed on PBMCs. Receptor source: a female donor in good health and CMV-seropositive.

The V and J genes are TRBV6-1 and TRBJ1-6; TRBD1 matches 9 bases. CDR1 is MNHNS and CDR2 is SASEGT in the germline V gene. The length of the CDR3 is 14 residues. The V gene end was trimmed by 7 bases and the J gene end by 7 bases; junction bases not matched to a gene: 5. This chain's CDR3 is CASTGTGMNSPLHF. CDR3 coding DNA: TGTGCCAGCACCGGGACAGGGATGAATTCACCCCTCCACTTT.

The V gene is TRBV7-3, the J gene TRBJ2-2; 7 bases agree with TRBD1. J was trimmed by 7 bases and V by 4 bases; bases with no gene match: 6. In germline, CDR1 is SGHTA, CDR2 FQGTGA. The CDR3 is 14 amino acids. CDR3 DNA: TGTGCCAGCAGCTCAACAGGGGCGTTCGGGGAGCTGTTTTTT. It yields the protein CASSSTGAFGELFF. Based on the CDR3 plus reference TRBV7-3 and TRBJ2-2, the full variable domain is GAGVSQTPSNKVTEKGKYVELRCDPISGHTALYWYRQSLGQGPEFLIYFQGTGAADDSGLPNDRFFAVRPEGSVSTLKIQRTERGDSAVYLCASSSTGAFGELFFGEGSRLTVL.

This clone was found a few times. The V and J genes are TRBV7-9 and TRBJ2-7; 7 nucleotides line up with TRBD2. With V trimmed by 0 bases and J by 2 bases, 13 bases remained unmatched. The CDR3 is 18 amino acids. CDR1 and CDR2 from the germline V gene are SEHNR and FQNEAQ (reference sequence). The CDR3 loop is CASSLAPGRERGTYEQYF. CDR3 in DNA: TGTGCCAGCAGCTTAGCGCCGGGGAGGGAGCGGGGAACCTACGAGCAGTACTTC.